Listed below are T cell receptor beta chains from one sample, sequenced in a study of early T cells in non-severe SARS-CoV-2 infection. MiXCR was run by TCRdb on the 5' RACE reads, yielding one entry per CDR3 protein. Seen here are tens of thousands of distinct CDR3 sequences, about 14% observed once, and the top ten hold around 3%. The specimen was whole blood. These receptors all stem from an adult who was a healthcare worker with PCR-confirmed SARS-CoV-2 infection or an uninfected control (not recorded which). CDR3s leave out the opening cysteine and the closing phenylalanine or tryptophan. Fields, in order: D gene, J gene, V gene, CDR3 protein. The D gene is left open where the match is weak.

D: -
J: TRBJ2-4
V: TRBV7-8
CDR3: ASSLGWSLQNIQY

D: -
J: TRBJ2-1
V: TRBV10-3
CDR3: AISATGVEQF

D: -
J: TRBJ2-1
V: TRBV7-2
CDR3: ASSYPSGNYNEQF

D: TRBD2
J: TRBJ2-3
V: TRBV12-3/TRBV12-4
CDR3: ASSPGLAGAGPDTQY

D: -
J: TRBJ2-6
V: TRBV7-9
CDR3: ASSKTESGANVLT

D: TRBD2
J: TRBJ2-5
V: TRBV20-1
CDR3: SAPLAGAPQETQY

D: -
J: TRBJ2-7
V: TRBV5-1
CDR3: ASSLEATTYEQY

D: -
J: TRBJ2-7
V: TRBV6-1
CDR3: ASRAALVRSYEQY

D: -
J: TRBJ2-7
V: TRBV11-2
CDR3: ASSLTRNEQY

D: TRBD2
J: TRBJ2-3
V: TRBV7-2
CDR3: ASSLAPSGGGDTQY

D: -
J: TRBJ1-6
V: TRBV9
CDR3: ASSAEGFYNSPLH

D: -
J: TRBJ2-5
V: TRBV29-1
CDR3: SGELGHETQY

D: -
J: TRBJ2-5
V: TRBV9
CDR3: ASSVAAQETQY

D: TRBD2
J: TRBJ2-3
V: TRBV11-2
CDR3: ASSLQGLAGVTGTDTQY

D: TRBD1
J: TRBJ1-1
V: TRBV29-1
CDR3: SDGTGGATEAF

D: -
J: TRBJ2-5
V: TRBV20-1
CDR3: SASAETQY

D: TRBD1
J: TRBJ1-4
V: TRBV6-6
CDR3: ASSRIRTGGEEKLF

D: -
J: TRBJ2-2
V: TRBV24-1
CDR3: ATSDFGSSNTGELF

D: -
J: TRBJ2-7
V: TRBV28
CDR3: ASSFYPGGGGDEQY

D: -
J: TRBJ1-4
V: TRBV19
CDR3: ASNERGLNEKLF

D: TRBD1
J: TRBJ2-5
V: TRBV19
CDR3: ASSKGTGVGTETQY

D: -
J: TRBJ1-1
V: TRBV28
CDR3: ASKGGGETEAF

D: TRBD2
J: TRBJ2-7
V: TRBV7-9
CDR3: ASGLAGPYEQY

D: TRBD1
J: TRBJ2-4
V: TRBV28
CDR3: ASSLTGVNIQY

D: -
J: TRBJ2-1
V: TRBV6-2/TRBV6-3
CDR3: ASRSPGVSNEQF

D: -
J: TRBJ2-4
V: TRBV2
CDR3: ASSDSLEGMGNIQY

D: -
J: TRBJ1-2
V: TRBV20-1
CDR3: SARGAGTNYGYT

D: -
J: TRBJ1-2
V: TRBV5-1
CDR3: ASSSRGNRGYT

D: -
J: TRBJ2-3
V: TRBV5-1
CDR3: ASSSLTTQY

D: -
J: TRBJ1-2
V: TRBV7-2
CDR3: ASSLPGMSYGYT

D: TRBD1
J: TRBJ2-3
V: TRBV15
CDR3: ATSSYGQGITDTQY

D: -
J: TRBJ1-4
V: TRBV2
CDR3: ASSRTEGEKLF

D: -
J: TRBJ1-4
V: TRBV27
CDR3: ASSLITPGQLNEKLF

D: TRBD2
J: TRBJ2-5
V: TRBV5-6
CDR3: ASSLGLAGTQY

D: TRBD2
J: TRBJ2-3
V: TRBV11-3
CDR3: ASSSAGLTDTQY

D: -
J: TRBJ2-7
V: TRBV11-2
CDR3: ASSLKGY

D: -
J: TRBJ2-1
V: TRBV14
CDR3: ASSQDSQGGITSYNEQF

D: -
J: TRBJ2-3
V: TRBV15
CDR3: ATSRGQRTDTQY

D: -
J: TRBJ2-3
V: TRBV20-1
CDR3: SARERASGTDTQY

D: TRBD1
J: TRBJ1-2
V: TRBV6-2/TRBV6-3
CDR3: ASRAGQNSLYGYT

D: TRBD2
J: TRBJ2-7
V: TRBV7-2
CDR3: ASSLLAGGEQY

D: TRBD1
J: TRBJ1-2
V: TRBV6-1
CDR3: ASSERGTGNGYT

D: -
J: TRBJ2-2
V: TRBV6-5
CDR3: ASSYSPLGELF

D: -
J: TRBJ2-6
V: TRBV18
CDR3: ASSPRGLADSGANVLT

D: -
J: TRBJ2-1
V: TRBV11-2
CDR3: ASSLRPVLYNEQF

D: -
J: TRBJ2-7
V: TRBV5-1
CDR3: ASSLGSGGPLGEQY

D: -
J: TRBJ2-7
V: TRBV4-2
CDR3: ASSQGVSGATSEQY

D: TRBD1
J: TRBJ2-5
V: TRBV4-1
CDR3: ASRPTGFKETQY

D: -
J: TRBJ1-1
V: TRBV4-1
CDR3: ASSQRLARMNTEAF

D: -
J: TRBJ2-6
V: TRBV5-1
CDR3: ASSLFLSGANVLT

D: -
J: TRBJ2-7
V: TRBV5-1
CDR3: ASSLAGSTGEQY

D: TRBD1
J: TRBJ1-6
V: TRBV11-2
CDR3: ASSTGTGYNSPLH

D: -
J: TRBJ1-3
V: TRBV11-2
CDR3: ASILRPGPSSGNTIY

D: -
J: TRBJ2-3
V: TRBV12-3/TRBV12-4
CDR3: ASTIQEDPAHTQY

D: -
J: TRBJ2-1
V: TRBV13
CDR3: ASSLRFRESSYNEQF

D: -
J: TRBJ2-5
V: TRBV5-1
CDR3: ASSLEYQETQY

D: TRBD2
J: TRBJ2-1
V: TRBV20-1
CDR3: SAKLAGDRGEQF

D: -
J: TRBJ2-1
V: TRBV29-1
CDR3: SVSGTYNEQF

D: TRBD2
J: TRBJ2-3
V: TRBV29-1
CDR3: SVATSGPDTQY

D: -
J: TRBJ1-6
V: TRBV5-1
CDR3: ASRVGGTDSPLH